This TCR beta chain was recovered during a study of shared clonotypes between healthy human individuals. Study-level background: CD4 naive and memory got three plates each, CD8 naive two, CD8 memory one.

A word on this clone: No antigen is known for it.

V shed 4 bases and J shed 7 bases, with 23 bases lying between them. Germline V gene data show CDR1 as MGHRA and CDR2 as YSYEKL. This CDR3 contains 17 residues. All the donors were Caucasian adults who lived in Nashville, Tennessee. Libraries were prepared by immunoSEQ multiplex PCR; TCRdb keeps only in-frame clonotypes and omits some of them. The top ten hold about 1.5% of the sample, which has about a million clones, about 75% seen once. Findings of the study overall: Sorted-subset sequencing, rarefaction showed, was incomplete despite large depth.

The receptor was isolated from a man aged 18 to 30 in good health. Source material: memory CD4+ T cells sorted from blood. Subset here: CD45RA-negative fraction. V is TRBV4-1 and J is TRBJ2-1; D is possibly TRBD2 (7 bases). The DNA for the CDR3 is TGCGCCAGCAGCCGAGGGGGGGTTGCTATTTTGGGGAATGAGCAGTTCTTC. This sequence encodes CASSRGGVAILGNEQFF.